The present T cell receptor beta chain was sequenced within a study of T cell repertoires in cytomegalovirus infection. Each CDR3 protein is one row after TCRdb ran MiXCR on the reads. The sample contains roughly 630,000 distinct CDR3 sequences, 24% of which appear only once. CDR3 length: 16 residues. Trimming stripped 9 bases from V and 0 bases from J, with 15 bases between. CDR1 is ENHRY and CDR2 is SYGVKD in the germline V gene. This chain uses TRBV10-3 with TRBJ2-6, with a tentative D call TRBD1 (5 bases). The sequence was obtained from a human donor in good health (CMV status not recorded). Some clones in this sample may be carry-over from other donors' samples. Sequencing used CD8+ T cells from PBMCs. CDR3: CAMLTGTHSGANVLTF. DNA of the CDR3: TGTGCCATGCTAACAGGCACTCACTCTGGGGCCAACGTCCTGACTTTC.